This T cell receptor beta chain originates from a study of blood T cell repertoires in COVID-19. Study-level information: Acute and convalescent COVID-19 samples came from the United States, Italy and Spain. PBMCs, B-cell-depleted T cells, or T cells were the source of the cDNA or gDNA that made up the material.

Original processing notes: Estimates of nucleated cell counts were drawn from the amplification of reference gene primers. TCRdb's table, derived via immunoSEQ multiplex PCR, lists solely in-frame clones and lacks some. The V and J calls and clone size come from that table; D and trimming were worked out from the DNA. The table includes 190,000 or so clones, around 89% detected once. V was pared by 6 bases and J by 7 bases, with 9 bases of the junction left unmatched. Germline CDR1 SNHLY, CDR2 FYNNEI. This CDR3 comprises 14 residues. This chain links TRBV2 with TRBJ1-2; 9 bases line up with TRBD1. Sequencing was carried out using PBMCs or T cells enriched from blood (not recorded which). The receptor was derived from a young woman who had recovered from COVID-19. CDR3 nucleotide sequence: TGTGCCAGCAGCGCCGGGACAGGGAGGAGTGGCTACACCTTC. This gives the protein CASSAGTGRSGYTF.